This paragraph covers one T cell receptor (beta chain) sequence. The sample comes from a study of blood T cell repertoires in COVID-19. Study context: Sample material is recorded as cDNA or gDNA derived from T cells, B-cell-depleted T cells, or PBMCs.

Clones were sequenced by immunoSEQ multiplex PCR, and TCRdb holds only the in-frame ones, with some missing. The data show around 50,000 clones, with about 82% seen just once and 14% to 15% held by the top ten. Material for sequencing was peripheral blood. This TCR was sampled from a human donor in a cohort sampled during active COVID-19.

The CDR3 DNA is TGTGCCAGCAGCTTAAGTCGCAGTAGCGAAGCTTTCTTT. This gives the protein CASSLSRSSEAFF. This chain joins TRBV11-3 and TRBJ1-1, with no clear D. The CDR3 sequence is 13 residues long. V lost 2 bases, J lost 8 bases, and 12 bases lay in between. CDR1 and CDR2 (germline): SGHNT, YENEEA.